The clone carrying this TCR beta chain showed up just a few times. Its target is not known. TCRdb independently ran MiXCR on the 5' RACE reads; one entry per CDR3 protein. The sample includes about 320,000 distinct CDR3 sequences, roughly an eighth seen only once; the top ten take over 20%. After removal of 5 bases from V and 4 bases from J, the junction contained 5 bases not matched to a gene. This CDR3 has 15 amino acids. This entry comes from a study of T-cell memory formation after mild COVID-19. Study background: TCR clustering was largely donor specific. Study-level points and caveats: There was a balanced CD4/CD8 profile in clones contracting day 15 to 85, and later expanders leaned CD4+. The pre-infection memory compartment contained some responding clones, suggesting cross-reactive memory joined.

The sample comprised PBMCs or a T cell subset sorted from them (not recorded which). This chain joins TRBV12-3 or TRBV12-4 and TRBJ2-2; TRBD1 agrees at 9 bases. This receptor was identified in a man in his late teens or twenties who had mild COVID-19 (a few samples of this study predate the infection). Cell type and time point are not known. In nucleotides, the CDR3 is TGTGCCAGCAGTGCTGACAGGGGGGTCACCGGGGAGCTGTTTTTT. Translated, it gives CASSADRGVTGELFF.